A single sample is the source of the 27 T cell receptor beta chains below, sequenced in a study of shared clonotypes between healthy human individuals. Only in-frame clones appear in the TCRdb table, and some are missing; sequencing was by immunoSEQ multiplex PCR. The data hold roughly 2.2 million clones, with 93% observed a single time. The specimen sequenced was naive CD4+ T cells from PBMCs. Subset defined: CD45RA+ positively selected. Receptors were obtained from a man between 18 and 29 years old in good health. Some clones in this sample may be carry-over from other donors' samples.

V usage is TRBV6-1 and J usage is TRBJ1-5, with D possibly being TRBD1 (5 bases). The V and J ends lost 7 bases and 2 bases respectively, with 15 bases between them. The CDR3 loop spans 15 amino acids. CDR1 is MNHNS, CDR2 SASEGT, per germline. The CDR3 region is CASTSTRGGNQPQHF. CDR3 in DNA: TGTGCCAGCACTTCGACCCGGGGGGGCAATCAGCCCCAGCATTTT.

The CDR3 loop is CASSQDVASQETQYF. CDR3 bases: TGCGCCAGCAGCCAAGATGTCGCCTCCCAAGAGACCCAGTACTTC. The rearrangement joins TRBV4-3 to TRBJ2-5; D gene unclear. Germline values: CDR1 LGHNA, CDR2 YSLEER. Deletions cut 0 bases from V and 1 base from J, with 9 bases between. The CDR3 runs to 15 residues.

This chain links TRBV5-1 with TRBJ2-7, with TRBD1 identical over 7 bases. This CDR3 comprises 15 residues. J lost 2 bases, V lost 1 base, and 6 bases had no gene match. Germline V lookup: CDR1 SGHRS, CDR2 YFSETQ. Here the CDR3 DNA reads TGCGCCAGCAGCTTGTCTAGGGACAGAACCTACGAGCAGTACTTC. As protein: CASSLSRDRTYEQYF.

The chain uses TRBV9 and TRBJ2-7, with TRBD2 as a possible D gene (5 bases). The V end was cut by 7 bases, the J end by 3 bases, with 8 bases between. Germline values: CDR1 SGDLS, CDR2 YYNGEE. This CDR3 comprises 11 residues. The chain's CDR3 is CASGSSYEQYF. The CDR3 DNA reads TGTGCCAGCGGGAGTAGCTACGAGCAGTACTTC.

The V gene is TRBV5-6, the J gene TRBJ1-5, with D uncertain. This CDR3 spans 14 amino acids. The V end was cut by 3 bases, the J end by 3 bases, with 10 bases between. Looked up from germline, CDR1 is SGHDT and CDR2 is YYEEEE. The CDR3 loop reads CASSSSPTNQPQHF. CDR3 nucleotides: TGTGCCAGCAGCTCCTCCCCGACCAATCAGCCCCAGCATTTT.

The chain recombines TRBV5-6 with TRBJ2-7; TRBD2 might be the D (5 bases). This CDR3 is built from 14 residues. V was shortened by 0 bases and J by 6 bases, with 13 bases between the two germline ends. Germline V lookup: CDR1 SGHDT, CDR2 YYEEEE. CDR3 loop: CASSLAVARGEQYF. CDR3 nucleotide sequence: TGTGCCAGCAGCTTGGCCGTAGCTCGGGGCGAGCAGTACTTC.

The CDR3 loop reads CASSPGQGGQPQHF. DNA for the CDR3: TGTGCCAGCAGTCCCGGACAGGGTGGTCAGCCCCAGCATTTT. V is TRBV27 and J is TRBJ1-5; 8 bases map to TRBD1. J gave up 6 bases and V 5 bases, and 6 bases lay outside the gene matches. This CDR3 has 14 amino acids. Germline V gene data show CDR1 as MNHEY and CDR2 as SMNVEV (reference sequence).

The chain joins TRBV27 to TRBJ2-3, with a tentative D call TRBD2 (5 bases). Trimming stripped 4 bases from V and 0 bases from J, with 11 bases between. Germline loops: CDR1 MNHEY, CDR2 SMNVEV (reference sequence). The CDR3 sequence is 15 residues long. CDR3 DNA sequence: TGTGCCAGCAGTTCCCTACTAGGGAGCACAGATACGCAGTATTTT. Its protein product is CASSSLLGSTDTQYF.

V usage is TRBV7-9 and J usage is TRBJ2-2; D is unclear. Between the trimmed V and J ends, which lost 5 bases and 3 bases, there was a span of 13 bases. CDR3 length equals 15 residues. Germline V gives CDR1 SEHNR, CDR2 FQNEAQ (reference sequence). The CDR3 spells CASSPYSSYTGELFF. The CDR3 DNA reads TGTGCCAGCAGCCCCTATAGCAGCTACACCGGGGAGCTGTTTTTT.

V is TRBV27 and J is TRBJ2-2; possible D gene TRBD1, 5 bases. Germline loops: CDR1 MNHEY, CDR2 SMNVEV (reference sequence). V was cut by 3 bases and J by 6 bases, with 8 bases left in between. The CDR3 sequence is 13 residues long. The CDR3 region is CASSFGRAGELFF. Written as DNA, the CDR3 is TGTGCCAGCAGTTTCGGCAGGGCCGGGGAGCTGTTTTTT.

The V and J genes are TRBV12-2 and TRBJ2-1; the D call in the table, TRBD2, was not verified against the DNA. TRBV12-2 is noted as a pseudogene. The CDR3 runs 21 residues. Here the CDR3 reads CASRLPGQGRAGGPTYNEQFF. The DNA for the CDR3 is TGTGCAAGTCGCTTACCGGGACAGGGACGAGCGGGAGGGCCTACCTACAATGAGCAGTTCTTC.

Worth noting for this clone: This sample also contains other DNA sequences that code for the same CDR3. The chain is built from TRBV5-4 and TRBJ2-7; D is unclear. Trimming stripped 0 bases from V and 2 bases from J, with 9 bases between. Germline V lookup: CDR1 SGHNT, CDR2 YYREEE (reference sequence). The CDR3 has 14 amino acids. CDR3 nucleotide sequence: TGTGCCAGCAGCTTGGGCAGGCCCCCCTACGAGCAGTACTTC. The encoded protein is CASSLGRPPYEQYF.

The gene calls are TRBV28 and TRBJ2-3, with 8 bases lining up with TRBD1. J gave up 6 bases and V 5 bases, and 7 bases lay outside the gene matches. Germline CDR1 reads MDHEN; CDR2 reads SYDVKM. The CDR3 consists of 14 residues. This chain's CDR3 is CASSAGTGVDTQYF. For the CDR3, the DNA is TGTGCCAGCAGTGCCGGGACAGGAGTCGATACGCAGTATTTT.

The chain is built from TRBV5-4 and TRBJ1-1; no reliable D call. The CDR3 consists of 15 residues. V was shortened by 4 bases and J by 0 bases, with 13 bases between the two germline ends. The V gene's germline CDR1 is SGHNT and CDR2 YYREEE (reference sequence). This CDR3 reads CASSLDTFLNTEAFF. CDR3 DNA sequence: TGTGCCAGCAGCCTAGACACCTTTCTGAACACTGAAGCTTTCTTT. Combining the CDR3 with reference TRBV5-4 and TRBJ1-1 gives the whole variable domain ETGVTQSPTHLIKTRGQQVTLRCSSQSGHNTVSWYQQALGQGPQFIFQYYREEENGRGNFPPRFSGLQFPNYSSELNVNALELDDSALYLCASSLDTFLNTEAFFGQGTRLTVV.

The J gene is TRBJ1-3, the V gene TRBV29-1; unclear D gene. V was clipped by 2 bases and J by 0 bases, with 20 bases between them. This CDR3 has 18 amino acids. Germline V gene data show CDR1 as SQVTM and CDR2 as ANQGSEA. The CDR3 region is CSVEINGRGPLSGNTIYF. The CDR3 nucleotides read TGCAGCGTTGAAATAAACGGGAGAGGACCTCTCTCTGGAAACACCATATATTTT.

This chain links TRBV2 with TRBJ1-5, with D unclear. V was shortened by 5 bases and J by 1 base, with 15 bases between the two germline ends. Germline V gene sequence: CDR1 SNHLY, CDR2 FYNNEI. This CDR3 contains 16 residues. The CDR3 region has the DNA TGTGCCAGCAGTCCTGTGGGAGGGATGAGCAATCAGCCCCAGCATTTT. Translated, it gives CASSPVGGMSNQPQHF. Together with reference TRBV2 and TRBJ1-5, the CDR3 gives the full variable domain: EPEVTQTPSHQVTQMGQEVILRCVPISNHLYFYWYRQILGQKVEFLVSFYNNEISEKSEIFDDQFSVERPDGSNFTLKIRSTKLEDSAMYFCASSPVGGMSNQPQHFGDGTRLSIL.

The gene calls are TRBV28 and TRBJ1-4, with TRBD1 identical over 8 bases. The CDR3 is made up of 16 amino acids. Germline-derived CDR1 and CDR2 are MDHEN and SYDVKM. V was pared by 7 bases and J by 5 bases, with 12 bases of the junction left unmatched. The CDR3 reads CASKHALGTGNEKLFF. For the CDR3, the DNA is TGTGCCAGCAAGCACGCATTGGGGACAGGCAATGAAAAACTGTTTTTT.

The rearrangement uses TRBV5-1 and TRBJ2-2, with 14 positions matching TRBD2. Trimming cost V 6 bases and J 4 bases; bases outside gene matches: 8. CDR3 length equals 17 residues. Germline V gene sequence: CDR1 SGHRS, CDR2 YFSETQ. DNA of the CDR3: TGCGCCAGCAAACCGGGACTAGCGGGAGCGGGCACCGGGGAGCTGTTTTTT. Translation gives CASKPGLAGAGTGELFF.

Regarding this clone: The same CDR3 is also encoded by other DNA sequences in this sample. The rearrangement joins TRBV2 to TRBJ2-3, with D hard to call. V lost 4 bases and J lost 4, with 6 bases in between. Germline V gives CDR1 SNHLY, CDR2 FYNNEI. The CDR3 sequence is 12 residues long. The chain's CDR3 is CASSGSADTQYF. DNA of the CDR3: TGTGCCAGCAGTGGCAGCGCAGATACGCAGTATTTT.

The gene calls are TRBV7-9 and TRBJ1-4, with 10 bases lining up with TRBD1. J was trimmed by 6 bases and V by 4 bases; bases with no gene match: 5. CDR1 is SEHNR and CDR2 is FQNEAQ in the germline V gene (reference sequence). The CDR3 covers 15 residues. In nucleotides, the CDR3 is TGTGCCAGCAGCTCCCGGACAGGGGGGGATGAAAAACTGTTTTTT. It encodes CASSSRTGGDEKLFF.

The rearrangement joins TRBV7-8 to TRBJ1-5; weak D call: TRBD1 (5 bases). Trimming pared 1 base from V and 7 bases from J, leaving 11 bases between. Germline CDR1 reads SGHVS; CDR2 reads FQNEAQ. The CDR3 covers 14 residues. The CDR3 coding sequence is TGTGCCAGCAGCTTAGTCCAGGGAGAGCAGCCCCAGCATTTT. Its protein product is CASSLVQGEQPQHF.

The chain is built from TRBV28 and TRBJ1-1; D not resolved. Trimming pared 5 bases from V and 0 bases from J, leaving 16 bases between. The V gene's germline CDR1 is MDHEN and CDR2 SYDVKM. This CDR3 spans 16 amino acids. CDR3 sequence: CASSPGTLTLNTEAFF. DNA for the CDR3: TGTGCCAGCAGTCCCGGTACACTAACCCTGAACACTGAAGCTTTCTTT.

This clone was detected once. This sequence joins TRBV7-9 and TRBJ1-2; D perhaps matches TRBD1 (5 bases). Trimming removed 2 bases at V and 3 bases at J, with 7 bases between. Germline CDR1 and CDR2: SEHNR and FQNEAQ (reference sequence). The CDR3 loop spans 13 amino acids. The CDR3 loop reads CASSLLRDYGYTF. The CDR3, as DNA: TGTGCCAGCAGCTTACTCAGGGACTATGGCTACACCTTC.

The chain has TRBV2 and TRBJ1-3; D is undetermined. This CDR3 region has 13 residues. Germline V gene lookup returns CDR1 SNHLY and CDR2 FYNNEI. V lost 6 bases, J lost 11 bases, and 17 bases lay in between. In DNA form, the CDR3 reads TGTGCCAGCAGCCGAACGGGGAGCGGTCCCATATATTTT. Its translation: CASSRTGSGPIYF. Complete variable domain (other parts from reference TRBV2 and TRBJ1-3): EPEVTQTPSHQVTQMGQEVILRCVPISNHLYFYWYRQILGQKVEFLVSFYNNEISEKSEIFDDQFSVERPDGSNFTLKIRSTKLEDSAMYFCASSRTGSGPIYFGEGSWLTVV.

This rearrangement joins TRBV6-6 to TRBJ2-3; 9 nucleotides agree with TRBD2. Germline CDR1 and CDR2: MNHNY and SVGAGI (reference sequence). With 7 bases clipped from V and 5 bases from J, the junction kept 10 bases outside the gene matches. The CDR3 is 15 amino acids. CDR3 loop: CASTEGLASVDTQYF. CDR3 sequence (DNA): TGTGCCAGCACCGAGGGACTAGCTTCTGTAGATACGCAGTATTTT.

This chain connects TRBV6-4 to TRBJ2-3; D could derive from TRBD1 or TRBD2 (6 bases each). Per germline, CDR1 MRHNA and CDR2 SNTAGT. The CDR3 spans 15 residues. The V end lost 6 bases, the J end lost 2 bases, and 15 bases lay between the germline ends. CDR3 bases: TGTGCCAGCAGCCCTCACGGGGGCGCCACAGATACGCAGTATTTT. Residues: CASSPHGGATDTQYF.

This chain links TRBV7-2 with TRBJ2-1; D remains unclear. The germline V gene encodes CDR1 SGHTA and CDR2 FQGNSA. This CDR3 has 14 residues. V lost 1 base to trimming and J lost 10 bases, with 14 bases between them. The CDR3 sequence is CASSLDRWQSEQFF. The CDR3 nucleotides are TGTGCCAGCAGCTTAGACCGTTGGCAGTCCGAGCAGTTCTTC.